A selection of T cell receptor beta chains follows, all from one sample in a study of blood T cell repertoires in COVID-19. Sequencing used immunoSEQ multiplex PCR; TCRdb keeps in-frame clones, though not all of them. The sample consists of 120,000 to 150,000 clones, around three quarters of them appearing once. The specimen was peripheral blood. The receptors derive from a man aged 55 to 69 with acute or convalescent COVID-19. CDR3s leave out the opening cysteine and the closing phenylalanine or tryptophan. Size is stated for part of the rows, as once, few or many counts, or as a class when the clone is expanded.

size | V | CDR3
- | TRBV4-3 | ASSRRDGGREQY
- | TRBV19 | ASKVRGADTQY
once | TRBV28 | ASMSGDVRNTIY
- | TRBV30 | AWARGNTIY
- | TRBV4-1 | ASSQDLAGGPRDTQY
few | TRBV28 | ASIPGTGSLNEQF
- | TRBV3-1/TRBV3-2 | ASSQASGVTEAF
once | TRBV11-3 | ASSPWTGGPGELF
- | TRBV28 | ASSSGQARTEAF
- | TRBV10-3 | AISTENTGELF